Listed here are 4 T cell receptor beta chains from one sample, sequenced in a study of tumour-infiltrating T cells in Burkitt lymphoma. Using immunoSEQ multiplex PCR, the repertoire was profiled, and TCRdb retains in-frame clones only, with some absent. The table has 43,000 or so clones, around 32% seen once. Sequencing was carried out using tumor tissue. The receptors originated from a human donor with Burkitt lymphoma.

The rearrangement uses TRBV5-1 and TRBJ2-2; the D gene is possibly TRBD2 (6 bases). Trimming pared 0 bases from V and 10 bases from J, leaving 16 bases between. The germline V gene encodes CDR1 SGHRS and CDR2 YFSETQ. This CDR3 is built from 15 residues. CDR3 protein: CASSLAGGVPQELFF. The DNA for the CDR3 is TGCGCCAGCAGCTTGGCCGGAGGGGTCCCCCAGGAGCTGTTTTTT. The full variable domain, its missing parts supplied by reference TRBV5-1 and TRBJ2-2, is KAGVTQTPRYLIKTRGQQVTLSCSPISGHRSVSWYQQTPGQGLQFLFEYFSETQRNKGNFPGRFSGRQFSNSRSEMNVSTLELGDSALYLCASSLAGGVPQELFFGEGSRLTVL.

This clone was counted a few times. V and J are TRBV29-1 and TRBJ2-5, with D maybe TRBD1 (7 bases). Germline assignment: CDR1 SQVTM and CDR2 ANQGSEA. The CDR3 has 14 residues. Trimming removed 7 bases from V and 4 bases from J, with 19 bases in between. This CDR3 is CSGRQGGGRETQYF. Here the CDR3 DNA reads TGCAGCGGCCGACAGGGCGGAGGGCGAGAGACCCAGTACTTC.

This chain uses TRBV7-3 with TRBJ2-2, with D perhaps assigned TRBD1 or TRBD2 (6 bases each). This CDR3 comprises 15 residues. The germline CDR1 and CDR2 sequences are SGHTA and FQGTGA. The ends were cut back, 0 bases at V and 6 bases at J, with 11 bases in the middle. DNA for the CDR3: TGTGCCAGCAGCTTAACGGGGGGCGTCGCCGGGGAGCTGTTTTTT. Protein: CASSLTGGVAGELFF.

This clone was found a few times. This rearrangement joins TRBV6-4 to TRBJ2-3, with D maybe TRBD2 (6 bases). The ends were cut back, 5 bases at V and 0 bases at J, with 9 bases in the middle. CDR1 and CDR2 (germline): MRHNA, SNTAGT. The CDR3 loop spans 14 amino acids. The CDR3 is CASSLRGSTDTQYF. For the CDR3, the DNA is TGTGCCAGCAGTTTACGGGGGAGCACAGATACGCAGTATTTT.